The clone carrying this T cell receptor beta chain was detected only once. Its cognate antigen is unknown. After removal of 4 bases from V and 5 bases from J, the junction contained 3 bases not matched to a gene. Per germline, CDR1 SEHNR and CDR2 FQNEAQ (reference sequence). The CDR3 extends over 14 amino acids. Time point denoted: week 47, end of study. Doses comprised 300 ug of mutant IDH1 20-mer peptide each, plus topical imiquimod. This sample stems from a study of a mutant IDH1 vaccine in newly diagnosed glioma. As for the study in general: V12 corresponded to week 35 and V13 to week 47.

Libraries were prepared by immunoSEQ multiplex PCR; TCRdb keeps only in-frame clonotypes and omits some of them. In the table there are 50,000 to 55,000 clones, approximately 64% of which are singletons. The chain is built from TRBV7-9 and TRBJ1-5; 9 positions agree with TRBD1. The sample here was peripheral blood mononuclear cells (PBMCs), taken from a glioma patient whose treatment included an IDH1 peptide vaccine. The source of this sequence is a man in his forties with glioma. Some clones in this sample may be carry-over from other donors' samples. For the CDR3, the DNA is TGTGCCAGCAGCTGGGGACAGGGCGATCAGCCCCAGCATTTT. Residues: CASSWGQGDQPQHF.